Below are 26 T cell receptor beta chains sequenced from a single sample in a study of blood T cell repertoires in COVID-19 (TCRdb year 2020). Library method: the immunoSEQ multiplex PCR assay. TCRdb limited this immuneACCESS table to in-frame rearrangements with V and J called. A share of clones is missing; checked studies link under half to unresolved V genes, and the rest is unexplained. The table for this sample lists around 150,000 clones; 78% of them were counted only once. The top ten clonotypes cover around 13% of the sample. The sample consisted of peripheral blood. The receptors were gathered from a woman older than 75 with acute or convalescent COVID-19.

The V gene is TRBV3-1 (or the pseudogene TRBV3-2), the J gene TRBJ1-1; 8 nucleotides align to TRBD1. Germline CDR1 and CDR2: LGHDT and YNNKEL (reference sequence). The CDR3 extends over 15 amino acids. V was clipped by 5 bases and J by 5 bases; unmatched bases: 10. CDR3 in amino acids: CASSAPTGGGTEAFF. The CDR3 DNA sequence: TGTGCCAGCAGCGCCCCTACAGGGGGAGGGACTGAAGCTTTCTTT.

The chain recombines TRBV7-8 with TRBJ2-5; tentatively, D is TRBD1 (6 bases). Germline-derived CDR1 and CDR2 are SGHVS and FQNEAQ. With 5 bases removed from V and 2 bases from J, the gap between germline ends came to 12 bases. This CDR3 comprises 14 residues. The CDR3 coding sequence is TGTGCCAGCAGCCACCGGGACATGCAAGAGACCCAGTACTTC. It encodes CASSHRDMQETQYF.

The chain is built from TRBV6-5 and TRBJ2-5, with D unresolved. The CDR3 is made up of 14 amino acids. Trimming pared 4 bases from V and 5 bases from J, leaving 14 bases between. Germline V gene lookup returns CDR1 MNHEY and CDR2 SVGAGI. The CDR3 region is CASSSALPGETQYF. Here the CDR3 DNA reads TGTGCCAGCAGTTCGGCCCTCCCCGGGGAGACCCAGTACTTC.

CDR3 DNA sequence: TGTGCCAGCAGTGCAGGGGGCGGCTATGGCTACACCTTC. Protein: CASSAGGGYGYTF. V usage is TRBV6-4 and J usage is TRBJ1-2; TRBD1 agrees at 8 bases. Germline values: CDR1 MRHNA, CDR2 SNTAGT. The CDR3 extends over 13 amino acids. V lost 4 bases to trimming and J lost 4 bases; unmatched junction nucleotides: 2.

The V call is TRBV18, the J call TRBJ1-1, with 8 bases lining up with TRBD1. The CDR3 extends over 14 amino acids. Looked up from germline, CDR1 is KGHSH and CDR2 is LQKENI. Trimming cost V 5 bases and J 4 bases; bases outside gene matches: 6. The CDR3 loop is CASSTSDRVTEAFF. In DNA, the CDR3 is TGTGCCAGCTCAACATCGGACAGGGTCACTGAAGCTTTCTTT.

The CDR3 DNA sequence: TGTGCCAGCAGCTCCTGGACAGTCGGTGGCTACACCTTC. Amino acid sequence: CASSSWTVGGYTF. The chain has TRBV5-5 and TRBJ1-2; D possibly corresponds to TRBD1 (6 bases). CDR3 length: 13 residues. V lost 3 bases and J lost 7, with 13 bases in between. The germline gives CDR1 SGHKS, CDR2 YYEKEE (reference sequence).

This clone was detected only a few times. The chain uses TRBV5-4 and TRBJ2-2; 8 nucleotides align to TRBD1. Germline lookup yields CDR1 SGHNT and CDR2 YYREEE (reference sequence). The V gene end was trimmed by 10 bases and the J gene end by 4 bases; junction bases not matched to a gene: 12. The CDR3 extends over 15 amino acids. In nucleotides, the CDR3 is TGTGCCGACCGTGGGTGGACAGGGACCACCGGGGAGCTGTTTTTT. It specifies CADRGWTGTTGELFF.

This clone has only one observation. This chain uses TRBV19 with TRBJ1-2; 9 bases match TRBD1. V lost 6 bases to trimming and J lost 2 bases; unmatched junction nucleotides: 4. The CDR3 loop spans 14 amino acids. Germline V gene lookup returns CDR1 LNHDA and CDR2 SQIVND (reference sequence). CDR3 DNA sequence: TGTGCCAGTAGCCGGGACAGGGTAAACTATGGCTACACCTTC. Its protein is CASSRDRVNYGYTF.

The rearrangement links TRBV5-1 to TRBJ1-1; 9 bases are a match to TRBD1. CDR3 length: 18 residues. CDR1 SGHRS and CDR2 YFSETQ come from the germline V gene. V lost 1 base to trimming and J lost 2 bases; unmatched junction nucleotides: 12. CDR3 amino acids: CASSLTPGQGSLNTEAFF. The CDR3 nucleotides are TGCGCCAGCAGCTTGACGCCCGGACAGGGGTCCCTCAACACTGAAGCTTTCTTT.

V and J are TRBV5-1 and TRBJ2-2, with 7 positions matching TRBD1. Germline values: CDR1 SGHRS, CDR2 YFSETQ. The trim removed 1 base at V and 4 bases at J, leaving 4 bases unmatched. The CDR3 totals 15 residues. The CDR3 loop reads CASSLQGQFTGELFF. In DNA, the CDR3 is TGCGCCAGCAGCTTGCAGGGACAGTTCACCGGGGAGCTGTTTTTT.

The chain has TRBV2 and TRBJ1-6, with D unresolved. From germline, CDR1 is SNHLY and CDR2 FYNNEI. This CDR3 is 13 amino acids long. Trimming left V 0 bases short and J 8 bases short, with 5 bases between. CDR3 bases: TGTGCCAGCAGTGAAGCGCCGGATTCACCCCTCCACTTT. Translated, it gives CASSEAPDSPLHF.

The chain carries TRBV7-2 and TRBJ2-5, with D perhaps TRBD2 (6 bases). This CDR3 spans 13 amino acids. Germline V gene data show CDR1 as SGHTA and CDR2 as FQGNSA. The V end was cut by 3 bases, the J end by 4 bases, with 9 bases between. CDR3 sequence reads: CASSFGGGETQYF. In nucleotides, the CDR3 is TGTGCCAGCAGCTTCGGGGGAGGAGAGACCCAGTACTTC.

This chain joins TRBV4-2 and TRBJ2-7; the match to TRBD2 covers 12 bases. J lost 7 bases, V lost 2 bases, and 18 bases had no gene match. Per germline, CDR1 LGHNA and CDR2 YNFKEQ. This CDR3 has 19 residues. CDR3 loop: CASSQFGLAGGLFEGEQYF. CDR3 nucleotide sequence: TGTGCCAGCAGCCAATTTGGCCTAGCGGGGGGGCTGTTCGAGGGTGAGCAGTACTTC.

This clone was seen only a few times. This sequence joins TRBV28 and TRBJ2-7; 8 positions match TRBD2. With V trimmed by 2 bases and J by 3 bases, 15 bases remained unmatched. Germline V gives CDR1 MDHEN, CDR2 SYDVKM. CDR3 size: 18 residues. The CDR3 sequence is CASSLTREVLAASYEQYF. As DNA, the CDR3 is TGTGCCAGCAGTTTAACACGAGAAGTACTAGCGGCAAGCTACGAGCAGTACTTC.

The chain couples TRBV6-1 to TRBJ2-3; no reliable D call. This CDR3 is built from 14 residues. V was cut by 0 bases and J by 6 bases, with 10 bases left in between. Germline CDR1 is MNHNS and CDR2 is SASEGT. As DNA, the CDR3 is TGTGCCAGCAGTGAAGCGCTTCGAGCGGATACGCAGTATTTT. Its protein is CASSEALRADTQYF.

The chain recombines TRBV30 with TRBJ1-1; D remains unclear. Germline CDR1 reads GTSNPN; CDR2 reads SVGIG (reference sequence). The CDR3 has 15 residues. The V end was cut by 2 bases, the J end by 1 base, with 14 bases between. In nucleotides, the CDR3 is TGTGCCTGGAGTCCCCTCCTAGGGAGGAACACTGAAGCTTTCTTT. This sequence encodes CAWSPLLGRNTEAFF.

The J gene is TRBJ2-2, the V gene TRBV2; D remains unclear. This CDR3 spans 13 amino acids. Germline V CDR1 and CDR2: SNHLY, FYNNEI. Trimming cost V 6 bases and J 0 bases, with 5 bases left between them. CDR3 residues: CASSYANTGELFF. In DNA, the CDR3 is TGTGCCAGCAGCTACGCGAACACCGGGGAGCTGTTTTTT. The complete variable domain, with remaining parts taken from reference TRBV2 and TRBJ2-2, reads EPEVTQTPSHQVTQMGQEVILRCVPISNHLYFYWYRQILGQKVEFLVSFYNNEISEKSEIFDDQFSVERPDGSNFTLKIRSTKLEDSAMYFCASSYANTGELFFGEGSRLTVL.

This chain uses TRBV2 with TRBJ1-5, with D perhaps matching TRBD1 (6 bases). V lost 3 bases, J lost 2 bases, and 20 bases lay in between. The germline V gene has CDR1 SNHLY and CDR2 FYNNEI. The CDR3 covers 18 residues. CDR3 bases: TGTGCCAGCAGTGAGGAGGGGGGGGCTTCGGATGGCAATCAGCCCCAGCATTTT. Protein sequence: CASSEEGGASDGNQPQHF.

This clone was seen a handful of times. The chain couples TRBV19 to TRBJ1-2; TRBD1 matches 9 bases. This CDR3 has 14 amino acids. The V segment lost 1 base and the J segment 6 bases; nucleotides outside the gene matches: 3. Germline assignment: CDR1 LNHDA and CDR2 SQIVND (reference sequence). The CDR3 nucleotides are TGTGCCAGTAGTATAGGGCGGACAGGGGATGGCTACACCTTC. The encoded protein is CASSIGRTGDGYTF.

This rearrangement joins TRBV4-2 to TRBJ2-5, with 9 bases that match TRBD2. There are 16 residues in the CDR3. CDR1 is LGHNA and CDR2 is YNFKEQ in the germline V gene. V was pared by 0 bases and J by 4 bases, with 6 bases of the junction left unmatched. CDR3 coding DNA: TGTGCCAGCAGCCAAGACGGAGCGGGGGGTGCAGAGACCCAGTACTTC. Translating gives CASSQDGAGGAETQYF.

The chain has TRBV5-5 and TRBJ2-4; 7 bases map to TRBD2. CDR1 and CDR2 from the germline V gene are SGHKS and YYEKEE (reference sequence). Trimming at V came to 0 bases and at J to 5 bases, leaving 11 bases not matched to a gene. This CDR3 contains 17 residues. The CDR3 sequence is CASSLGPGASGQNIQYF. The CDR3 region has the DNA TGTGCCAGCAGCTTGGGGCCGGGAGCTAGCGGACAAAACATTCAGTACTTC.

The chain links TRBV18 to TRBJ2-1; TRBD1 agrees at 11 bases. The CDR3 contains 15 residues. V was clipped by 2 bases and J by 6 bases; unmatched bases: 3. Germline loops: CDR1 KGHSH, CDR2 LQKENI. The CDR3, as DNA: TGTGCCAGCTCACCAGGACAGGGGGCTTTCAATGAGCAGTTCTTC. This translates into CASSPGQGAFNEQFF.

CDR3 residues: CASSEVQGSSTEAFF. The DNA of the CDR3 is TGTGCCAGCAGTGAAGTACAGGGAAGTAGCACTGAAGCTTTCTTT. This chain connects TRBV2 to TRBJ1-1; possibly TRBD1 for D (6 bases). Trimming removed 1 base from V and 4 bases from J, with 13 bases in between. CDR1 SNHLY and CDR2 FYNNEI come from the germline V gene. CDR3 length: 15 residues.

The chain has TRBV10-2 and TRBJ2-7, with D maybe TRBD2 (6 bases). Germline CDR1 and CDR2: WSHSY and SAAADI. V was cut by 3 bases and J by 0 bases, with 18 bases left in between. The CDR3 sequence is 17 residues long. The CDR3 spells CASSDVVGGISSYEQYF. CDR3 nucleotide sequence: TGCGCCAGCAGTGATGTAGTCGGCGGGATAAGCTCCTACGAGCAGTACTTC.

V usage is TRBV5-6 and J usage is TRBJ1-5; TRBD1 is a possible D gene (5 bases). The CDR3 totals 14 residues. Per the germline V gene, CDR1 is SGHDT and CDR2 is YYEEEE. V lost 1 base to trimming and J lost 4 bases, with 9 bases between them. The CDR3 sequence: CASSLLGGNQPQHF. CDR3 DNA: TGTGCCAGCAGCTTGCTTGGGGGGAATCAGCCCCAGCATTTT.

This chain connects TRBV5-1 to TRBJ2-3, with 8 bases fitting TRBD2. The CDR3 spans 16 residues. V lost 1 base to trimming and J lost 4 bases; unmatched junction nucleotides: 8. Germline CDR1 reads SGHRS; CDR2 reads YFSETQ. In DNA form, the CDR3 reads TGCGCCAGCAGCTTGTCGGTCGGGAGGGTGGCAGATACGCAGTATTTT. Protein: CASSLSVGRVADTQYF.